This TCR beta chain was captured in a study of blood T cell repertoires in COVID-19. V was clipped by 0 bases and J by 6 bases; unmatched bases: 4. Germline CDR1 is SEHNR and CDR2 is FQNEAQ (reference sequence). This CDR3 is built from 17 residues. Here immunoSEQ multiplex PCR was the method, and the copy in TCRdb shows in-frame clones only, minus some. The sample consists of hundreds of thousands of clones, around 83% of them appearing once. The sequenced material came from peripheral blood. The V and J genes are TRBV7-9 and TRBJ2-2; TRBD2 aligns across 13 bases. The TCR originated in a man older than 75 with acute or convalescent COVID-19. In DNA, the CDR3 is TGTGCCAGCAGCTTAGCTCCTACTAGCGGGAGGGCCGGGGAGCTGTTTTTT. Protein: CASSLAPTSGRAGELFF.